This TCR beta chain was retrieved from a study of blood T cell repertoires in COVID-19. Study at large: Acute-phase and convalescent COVID-19 samples originated in the United States, Italy and Spain.

Generated by immunoSEQ multiplex PCR, the TCRdb table keeps only in-frame clones and is missing some. The data hold around 130,000 clones, with roughly 84% observed a single time. The CDR3 consists of 13 residues. V lost 3 bases and J 5 bases, leaving 7 bases between the germline ends. The sample comprised peripheral blood. The TCR originated in a man aged 60 to 75 with acute or convalescent COVID-19. The chain couples TRBV12-3 or TRBV12-4 to TRBJ1-4; D uncertain. The CDR3 spells CASSFPPNEKLFF. The CDR3 DNA follows: TGTGCCAGCAGTTTTCCCCCGAATGAAAAACTGTTTTTT.